This T cell receptor (beta chain) was captured by sequencing in a study of blood T cells in healthy people across ages. Combining a sample-barcoded 5' primer with a J-beta primer mix, a second PCR ran for roughly 7 to 11 cycles. Every single cDNA molecule received a tag from a template-switch adaptor with 12 random nucleotides. MiXCR, run by TCRdb on the 5' RACE reads, gives a single entry per CDR3 protein. Here the sample spans around 1,800,000 distinct CDR3 sequences, 39% being singletons. A note on this clonotype: Its antigen remains unidentified.

Extraction of total RNA produced a minimum of 5.5 micrograms from each sample. V was pared by 2 bases and J by 1 base, with 8 bases between. The CDR3 contains 13 residues. Germline CDR1 and CDR2: SQVTM and ANQGSEA. Study-level results: The study could not conclusively compare naive and antigen-experienced cells, given its unsorted PBMCs. A strong correlation was seen between TCR beta diversity and naive T cell percentage.

V usage is TRBV29-1 and J usage is TRBJ1-1, with D unresolved. What was sequenced was blood. The sequence was obtained from a human donor in good health. The CDR3 DNA sequence: TGCAGCGTTGAACCAAAAAGGAACACTGAAGCTTTCTTT. Its protein is CSVEPKRNTEAFF.